Included here is one T cell receptor beta chain sequence, with context. Its specificity is not known. The sample comes from a study of radiotherapy plus CTLA-4 blockade in lung cancer. Overall study: Overall, less than 20% of patients showed an objective response, while 31% attained disease control. Study observations and caveats: Dynamics of early blood T cell clones, together with interferon-beta, were reportedly the best predictors of response. In blood, TCR clones derived from the tumor expanded after radiotherapy plus ipilimumab.

Sequencing was performed with immunoSEQ multiplex PCR; in TCRdb, only in-frame clones are kept and a portion is missing. The sample has tens of thousands of clones, roughly four fifths seen once. Trimming removed 1 base from V and 7 bases from J, with 11 bases in between. The length of the CDR3 is 15 residues. Germline assignment: CDR1 LNHDA and CDR2 SQIVND (reference sequence). The study treated chemo-refractory metastatic non-small-cell lung cancer patients with focal radiation plus ipilimumab CTLA-4 blockade. The receptor was isolated from a human donor with non-small cell lung cancer whose response to radiotherapy plus ipilimumab could not be evaluated. Some clones in this sample may be carry-over from other donors' samples. The rearrangement joins TRBV19 to TRBJ1-6; D remains ambiguous. This specimen was peripheral blood, taken from a patient treated with radiotherapy plus ipilimumab. This CDR3 reads CASSIGEIRNSPLHF. CDR3 coding DNA: TGTGCCAGTAGTATAGGGGAGATTCGAAATTCACCCCTCCACTTT. Based on the CDR3 plus reference TRBV19 and TRBJ1-6, the full variable domain is DGGITQSPKYLFRKEGQNVTLSCEQNLNHDAMYWYRQDPGQGLRLIYYSQIVNDFQKGDIAEGYSVSREKKESFPLTVTSAQKNPTAFYLCASSIGEIRNSPLHFGNGTRLTVT.